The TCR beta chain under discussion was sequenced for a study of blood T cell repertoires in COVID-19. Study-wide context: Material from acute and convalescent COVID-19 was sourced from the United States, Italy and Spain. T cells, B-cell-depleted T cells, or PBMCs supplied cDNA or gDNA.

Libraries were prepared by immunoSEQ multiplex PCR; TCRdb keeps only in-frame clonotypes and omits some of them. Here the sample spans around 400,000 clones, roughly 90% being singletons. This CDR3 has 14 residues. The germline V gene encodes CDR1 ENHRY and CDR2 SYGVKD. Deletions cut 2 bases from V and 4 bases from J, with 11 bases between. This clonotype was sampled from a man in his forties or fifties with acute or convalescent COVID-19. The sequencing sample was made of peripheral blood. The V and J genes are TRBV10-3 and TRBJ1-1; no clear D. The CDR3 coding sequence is TGTGCCATCAGTGAGAGTCTCGGAGGCACTGAAGCTTTCTTT. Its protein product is CAISESLGGTEAFF.